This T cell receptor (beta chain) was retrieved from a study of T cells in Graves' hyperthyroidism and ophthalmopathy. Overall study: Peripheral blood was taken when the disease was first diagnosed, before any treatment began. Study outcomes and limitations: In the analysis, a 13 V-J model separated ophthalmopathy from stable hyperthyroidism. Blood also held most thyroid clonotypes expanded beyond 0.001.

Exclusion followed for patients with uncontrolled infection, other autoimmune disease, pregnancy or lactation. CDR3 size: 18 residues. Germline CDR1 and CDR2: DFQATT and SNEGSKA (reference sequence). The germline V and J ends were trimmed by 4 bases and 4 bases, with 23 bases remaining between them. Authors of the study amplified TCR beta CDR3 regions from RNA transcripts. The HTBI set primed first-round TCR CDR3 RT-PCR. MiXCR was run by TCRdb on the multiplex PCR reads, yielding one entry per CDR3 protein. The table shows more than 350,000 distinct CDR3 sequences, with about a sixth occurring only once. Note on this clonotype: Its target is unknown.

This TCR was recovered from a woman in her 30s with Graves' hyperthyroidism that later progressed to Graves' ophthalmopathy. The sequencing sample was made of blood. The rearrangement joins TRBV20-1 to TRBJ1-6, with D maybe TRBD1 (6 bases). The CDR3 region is CSATYLQGAVYYNSPLHF. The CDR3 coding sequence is TGCAGTGCTACCTACTTACAGGGCGCCGTCTATTATAATTCACCCCTCCACTTT.